This T cell receptor beta chain was sequenced in a study of cytomegalovirus exposure and HLA in healthy donors. About this clone: Its antigen remains unidentified.

The donors comprised healthy bone marrow donors. PCR primers comprised 60 Vbeta and 13 Jbeta primers. Per the study methods: Later work found 80 million or so unique TCR beta chains, with 9.5 million to 14 million shared. Clones were read by immunoSEQ multiplex PCR, and TCRdb kept only the in-frame ones, dropping some. The V and J calls and clone size come from that table; D and trimming were worked out from the DNA. The table for this sample gives some 150,000 clones. Regarding the study as a whole: A later analysis showed that HLA-associated TCR beta chains had undergone more clonal expansion than equally common others. Some TCR beta chains (about 170 of them) were listed as cytomegalovirus-associated.

The CDR3 extends over 19 amino acids. V gave up 3 bases and J gave up 3 bases; unmatched junction bases: 19. Germline CDR1 KGHSH, CDR2 LQKENI. This receptor was obtained from a man aged 40-49 years in good health and CMV-seronegative. This rearrangement joins TRBV18 to TRBJ1-1; 7 bases are shared with TRBD1. Sample: PBMCs. The CDR3 bases are TGTGCCAGCTCACCGCGAAATTTCCGGGACAGCCAACCCTACACTGAAGCTTTCTTT. Translating it yields CASSPRNFRDSQPYTEAFF.